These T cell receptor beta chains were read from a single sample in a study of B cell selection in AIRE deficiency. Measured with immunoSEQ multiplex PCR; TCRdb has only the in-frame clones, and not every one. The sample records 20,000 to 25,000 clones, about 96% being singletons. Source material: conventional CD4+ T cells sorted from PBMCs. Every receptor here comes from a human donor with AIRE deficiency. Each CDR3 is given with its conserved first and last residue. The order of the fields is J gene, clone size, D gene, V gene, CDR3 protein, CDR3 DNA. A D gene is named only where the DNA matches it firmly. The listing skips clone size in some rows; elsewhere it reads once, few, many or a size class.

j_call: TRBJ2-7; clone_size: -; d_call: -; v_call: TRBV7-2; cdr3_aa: CASSPYTLGAGTSYEQYF; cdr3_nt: TGTGCCAGCAGCCCCTATACCCTCGGTGCGGGGACCTCCTACGAGCAGTACTTC
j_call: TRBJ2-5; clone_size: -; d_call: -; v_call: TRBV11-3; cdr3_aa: CASSLAAGRQETQYF; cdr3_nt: TGTGCCAGCAGCTTAGCGGCAGGGAGGCAAGAGACCCAGTACTTC
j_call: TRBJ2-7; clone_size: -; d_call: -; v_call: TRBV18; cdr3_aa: CASSPRDSSYEQYF; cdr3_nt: TGTGCCAGCTCACCGCGAGACTCTTCCTACGAGCAGTACTTC
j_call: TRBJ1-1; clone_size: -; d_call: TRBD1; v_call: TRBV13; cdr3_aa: CASSHGQGAMNTEAFF; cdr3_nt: TGTGCCAGCAGCCACGGACAGGGGGCCATGAACACTGAAGCTTTCTTT
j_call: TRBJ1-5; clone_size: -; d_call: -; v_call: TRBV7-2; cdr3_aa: CASSLVAGRYNQPQHF; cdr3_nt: TGTGCCAGCAGCTTAGTGGCAGGGAGGTACAATCAGCCCCAGCATTTT
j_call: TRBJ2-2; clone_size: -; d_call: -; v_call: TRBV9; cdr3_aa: CASSVTIPDRNTGELFF; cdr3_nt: TGTGCCAGCAGCGTAACTATTCCGGACAGAAACACCGGGGAGCTGTTTTTT
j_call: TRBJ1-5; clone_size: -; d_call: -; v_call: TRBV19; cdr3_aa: CASKGVGGSNQPQHF; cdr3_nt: TGTGCCAGTAAAGGGGTAGGAGGGAGCAATCAGCCCCAGCATTTT
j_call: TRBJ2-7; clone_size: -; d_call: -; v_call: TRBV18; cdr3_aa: CASSPDRRREQYF; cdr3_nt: TGTGCCAGCTCCCCGGACCGTCGGCGCGAGCAGTACTTC
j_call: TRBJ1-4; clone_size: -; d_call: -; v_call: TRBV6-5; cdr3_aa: CASSYAGQGTNEKLFF; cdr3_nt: TGTGCCAGCAGTTACGCCGGGCAGGGAACTAATGAAAAACTGTTTTTT
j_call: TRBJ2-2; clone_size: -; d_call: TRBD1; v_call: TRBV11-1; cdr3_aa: CASSLDRGGNTGELFF; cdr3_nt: TGTGCCAGCAGCCTGGACAGGGGCGGAAACACCGGGGAGCTGTTTTTT
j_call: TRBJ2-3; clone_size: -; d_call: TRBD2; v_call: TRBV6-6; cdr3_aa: CASSYAAGLGADTQYF; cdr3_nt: TGTGCCAGCAGCTACGCAGCGGGGTTGGGCGCAGATACGCAGTATTTT
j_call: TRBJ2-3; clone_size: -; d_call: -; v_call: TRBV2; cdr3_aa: CATGTSIRTDTQYF; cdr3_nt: TGTGCCACCGGAACTAGCATACGCACAGATACGCAGTATTTT
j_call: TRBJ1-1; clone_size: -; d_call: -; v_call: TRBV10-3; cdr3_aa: CAISEVAGRGNTEAFF; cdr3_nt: TGTGCCATCAGTGAGGTCGCAGGTCGGGGGAACACTGAAGCTTTCTTT
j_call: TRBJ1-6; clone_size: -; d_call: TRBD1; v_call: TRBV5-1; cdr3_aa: CASSLVGTGDSPLHF; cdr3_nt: TGCGCCAGCAGCTTGGTTGGGACAGGGGATTCACCCCTCCACTTT
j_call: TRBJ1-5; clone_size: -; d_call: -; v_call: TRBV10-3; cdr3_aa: CAISVDSNQPQHF; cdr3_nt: TGTGCCATCAGTGTGGATAGCAATCAGCCCCAGCATTTT
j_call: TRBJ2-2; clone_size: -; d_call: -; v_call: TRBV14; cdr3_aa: CASSQGRGRELFF; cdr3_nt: TGTGCCAGCAGCCAAGGGAGGGGTCGGGAGCTGTTTTTT
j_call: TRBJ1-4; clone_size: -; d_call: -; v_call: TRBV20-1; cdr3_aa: CSVQKVARFF; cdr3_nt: TGCAGTGTACAAAAAGTTGCTCGGTTTTTT
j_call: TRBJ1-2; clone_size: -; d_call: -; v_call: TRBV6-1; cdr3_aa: CASSEVFGGSYYGYTF; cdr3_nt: TGTGCCAGCAGTGAAGTATTCGGGGGCTCATACTATGGCTACACCTTC
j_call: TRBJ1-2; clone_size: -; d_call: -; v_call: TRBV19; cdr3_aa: CASSIGPGPGAYGYTF; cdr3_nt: TGTGCCAGTAGTATAGGACCGGGGCCTGGGGCCTATGGCTACACCTTC
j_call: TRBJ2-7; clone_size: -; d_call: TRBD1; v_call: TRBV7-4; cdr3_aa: CASSTGQGASSEQYF; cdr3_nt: TGTGCCAGCAGCACCGGACAGGGGGCCTCTTCCGAGCAGTACTTC
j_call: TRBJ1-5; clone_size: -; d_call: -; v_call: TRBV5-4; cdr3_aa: CASSLGFRALEPQHF; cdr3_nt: TGTGCCAGCAGCCTGGGGTTCAGGGCCCTGGAGCCCCAGCATTTT
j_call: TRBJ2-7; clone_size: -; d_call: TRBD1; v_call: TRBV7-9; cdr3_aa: CASSPRTGGYEQYF; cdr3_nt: TGTGCCAGCAGCCCTCGGACAGGGGGCTACGAGCAGTACTTC
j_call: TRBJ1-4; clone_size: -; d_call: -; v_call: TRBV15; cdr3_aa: CATSRDRRRNEKLFF; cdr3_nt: TGTGCCACCAGCAGAGATCGACGGAGGAATGAAAAACTGTTTTTT
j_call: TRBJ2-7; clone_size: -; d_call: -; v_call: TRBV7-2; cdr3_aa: CASSMGTTYSYEQYF; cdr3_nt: TGTGCCAGCAGCATGGGGACAACATACTCCTACGAGCAGTACTTC
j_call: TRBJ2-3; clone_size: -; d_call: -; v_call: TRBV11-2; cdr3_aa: CASSLGRTFTDTQYF; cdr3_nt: TGTGCCAGCAGCTTAGGACGGACCTTCACAGATACGCAGTATTTT
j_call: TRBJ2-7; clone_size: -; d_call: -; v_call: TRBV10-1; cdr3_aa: CASKGYEQYF; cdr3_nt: TGCGCCAGCAAAGGCTACGAGCAGTACTTC
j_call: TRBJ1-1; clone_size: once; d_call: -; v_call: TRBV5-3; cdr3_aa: CASSQRHHGTEAFF; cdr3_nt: TGCGCCAGCAGCCAGAGGCACCACGGGACTGAAGCTTTCTTT
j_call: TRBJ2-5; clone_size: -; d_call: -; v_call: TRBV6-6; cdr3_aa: CASSYSRVLQETQYF; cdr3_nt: TGTGCCAGCAGTTACTCGAGGGTACTCCAAGAGACCCAGTACTTC
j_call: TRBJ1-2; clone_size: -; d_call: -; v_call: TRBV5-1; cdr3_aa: CASSLEYGGNGYTF; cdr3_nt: TGCGCCAGCAGCTTGGAGTATGGTGGGAATGGCTACACCTTC
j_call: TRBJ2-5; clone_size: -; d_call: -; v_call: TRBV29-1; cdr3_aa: CSVSGQRGGETQYF; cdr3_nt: TGCAGCGTCTCAGGACAGCGCGGAGGAGAGACCCAGTACTTC
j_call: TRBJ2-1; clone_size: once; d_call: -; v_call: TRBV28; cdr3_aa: CAYISQGEGYNEQFF; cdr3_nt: TGTGCCTACATCTCACAGGGCGAGGGTTACAATGAGCAGTTCTTC